This T cell receptor beta chain was obtained from a study of human T cells and chemical hapten exposure. Findings and limits, study-wide: Unchanged with DPC sensitization were TCRs above 1 in 1000 frequency.

Ten or more counts support this clonotype. Its antigen is currently unknown. This sample's time point: patch test 1, 2 weeks after DPC sensitization. Treatment described: therapeutic diphenylcyclopropenone sensitization with weekly scalp DPC. Alopecia patients between 18 and 70 years old and suitable for DPC were used as donors. The study extracted total RNA from unfractionated whole blood. Single cDNA molecules in the library carried unique molecular identifiers attached during preparation. Each CDR3 protein gets one entry after TCRdb re-called the RACE reads with MiXCR. The sample consists of about 120,000 distinct CDR3 sequences, approximately 14% of them appearing once. The sequence was obtained from a man aged 18 to 30 with alopecia areata. Some clones in this sample may be carry-over from other donors' samples. Material: whole blood, obtained in connection with sensitization to the hapten diphenylcyclopropenone (DPC).

The CDR3 sequence is CASSLVIAVAKNIQYF. As DNA, the CDR3 is TGTGCCAGCAGCTTGGTAATAGCGGTAGCCAAAAACATTCAGTACTTC. V gene TRBV11-2 combines with J gene TRBJ2-4, with a possible D match to TRBD2 (6 bases). This CDR3 has 16 residues. Trimming cost V 3 bases and J 0 bases, with 12 bases left between them. The V gene's germline CDR1 is SGHAT and CDR2 FQNNGV.